This T cell receptor (beta chain) was documented in a study of shared clonotypes between healthy human individuals. The test was conducted at deep level. Sequencing used immunoSEQ multiplex PCR; TCRdb keeps in-frame clones, though not all of them. The table records roughly 500,000 clones, 78% of them present only once. Trimming removed 1 base at V and 4 bases at J, with 12 bases between. CDR3 length: 15 residues. From germline, CDR1 is LGHNA and CDR2 YSLEER. This receptor was obtained from a woman in her thirties or forties in good health. Some clones in this sample may be carry-over from other donors' samples. This chain uses TRBV4-3 with TRBJ2-3, with D perhaps matching TRBD2 (5 bases). The sequencing sample was made of PBMCs. CDR3 region: CASSQGGSVSDTQYF. CDR3 sequence (DNA): TGCGCCAGCAGCCAAGGTGGGAGTGTGTCAGATACGCAGTATTTT.